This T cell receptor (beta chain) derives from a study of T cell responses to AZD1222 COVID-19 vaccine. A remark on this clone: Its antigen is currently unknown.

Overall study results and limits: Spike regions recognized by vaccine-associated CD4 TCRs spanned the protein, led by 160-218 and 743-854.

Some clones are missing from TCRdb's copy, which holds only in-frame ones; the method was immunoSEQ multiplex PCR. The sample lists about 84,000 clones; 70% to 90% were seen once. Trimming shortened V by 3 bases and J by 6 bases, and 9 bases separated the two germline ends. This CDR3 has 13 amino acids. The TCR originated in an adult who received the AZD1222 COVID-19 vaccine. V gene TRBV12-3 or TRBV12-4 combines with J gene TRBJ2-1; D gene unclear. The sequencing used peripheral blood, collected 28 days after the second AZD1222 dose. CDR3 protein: CASSFESPNEQFF. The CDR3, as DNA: TGTGCCAGCAGTTTTGAATCCCCCAATGAGCAGTTCTTC.